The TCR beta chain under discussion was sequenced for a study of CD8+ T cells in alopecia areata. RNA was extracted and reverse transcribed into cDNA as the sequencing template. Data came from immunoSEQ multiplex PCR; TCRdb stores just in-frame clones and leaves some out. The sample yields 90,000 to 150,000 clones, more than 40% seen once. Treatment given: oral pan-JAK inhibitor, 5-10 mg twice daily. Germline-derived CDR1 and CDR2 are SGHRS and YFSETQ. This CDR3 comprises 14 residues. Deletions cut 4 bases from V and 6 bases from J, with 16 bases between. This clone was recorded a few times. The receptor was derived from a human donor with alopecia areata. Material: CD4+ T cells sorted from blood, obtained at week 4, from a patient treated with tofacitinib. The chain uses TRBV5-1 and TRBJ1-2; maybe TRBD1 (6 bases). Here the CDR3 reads CASSLRGGSHGYTF. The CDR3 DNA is TGCGCCAGCAGCCTAAGGGGGGGATCACATGGCTACACCTTC.